The rows below give T cell receptor beta chains drawn from one sample of a study of blood T cell repertoires in COVID-19. TCRdb's copy holds only in-frame clones and misses some; the assay was immunoSEQ multiplex PCR. The data contain about 200,000 clones, around 87% of them seen just once; the ten biggest clones take up 10%. The specimen sequenced was peripheral blood. These receptors were collected from a woman aged 45-59 years with COVID-19, enrolled during active disease. Each CDR3 is given with its conserved first and last residue. The D gene is left open where the match is weak. Clone size appears in some rows only: once, few, many, or a class for an expanded clone.

j_call: TRBJ2-3
clone_size: -
v_call: TRBV10-1
d_call: TRBD1
cdr3_nt: TGCGCCAGCAGTGATTCGGGGACAGTCACAGATACGCAGTATTTT
cdr3_aa: CASSDSGTVTDTQYF

j_call: TRBJ2-1
clone_size: -
v_call: TRBV3-1/TRBV3-2
d_call: TRBD1
cdr3_nt: TGTGCCAGCAGCCTCCACGGACAGGGAGGTATTCAGTTCTTC
cdr3_aa: CASSLHGQGGIQFF

j_call: TRBJ2-1
clone_size: few
v_call: TRBV5-1
d_call: TRBD2
cdr3_nt: TGCGCCAGCAGCTTAGCGGGGGGGATGAATGAGCAGTTCTTC
cdr3_aa: CASSLAGGMNEQFF

j_call: TRBJ1-2
clone_size: -
v_call: TRBV30
d_call: -
cdr3_nt: TGTGCCTTCTTGATTGGGACATCCTATCACTATGGCTACACCTTC
cdr3_aa: CAFLIGTSYHYGYTF

j_call: TRBJ1-2
clone_size: -
v_call: TRBV5-1
d_call: -
cdr3_nt: TGCGCCAGCAGGTTTAGCGTTAACTATGGCTACACCTTC
cdr3_aa: CASRFSVNYGYTF

j_call: TRBJ1-2
clone_size: -
v_call: TRBV28
d_call: -
cdr3_nt: TGTGCCAGCAGAGATAGTACAGGGACTAACTATGGCTACACCTTC
cdr3_aa: CASRDSTGTNYGYTF

j_call: TRBJ1-1
clone_size: few
v_call: TRBV18
d_call: TRBD1
cdr3_nt: TGTGCCAGCTCACGGGCAGGGGGTATGTACACTGAAGCTTTCTTT
cdr3_aa: CASSRAGGMYTEAFF

j_call: TRBJ2-3
clone_size: -
v_call: TRBV6-5
d_call: TRBD2
cdr3_nt: TGTGCCAGCAGGGCGGGACTAGCGATGCCAGATACGCAGTATTTT
cdr3_aa: CASRAGLAMPDTQYF

j_call: TRBJ2-7
clone_size: -
v_call: TRBV7-8
d_call: -
cdr3_nt: TGTGCCAGCAGCTTAGCGGGGGCTGTCGACGAGCAGTACTTC
cdr3_aa: CASSLAGAVDEQYF

j_call: TRBJ1-1
clone_size: -
v_call: TRBV11-3
d_call: -
cdr3_nt: TGTGCCAGCGGATGGGCAGGGGTTAACACTGAAGCTTTCTTT
cdr3_aa: CASGWAGVNTEAFF

j_call: TRBJ2-7
clone_size: -
v_call: TRBV6-2/TRBV6-3
d_call: -
cdr3_nt: TGTGCCAGCAGTTTTCGTTTGACAGAGGGACACTACGAGCAGTACTTC
cdr3_aa: CASSFRLTEGHYEQYF

j_call: TRBJ2-3
clone_size: -
v_call: TRBV27
d_call: -
cdr3_nt: TGTGCCAGCAATCGACCGGGACAAGGAAGGGGAGATACGCAGTATTTT
cdr3_aa: CASNRPGQGRGDTQYF

j_call: TRBJ2-7
clone_size: once
v_call: TRBV5-4
d_call: TRBD1
cdr3_nt: TGTGCCAGCAGCCAGGGGGATGAGCAGTACTTC
cdr3_aa: CASSQGDEQYF

j_call: TRBJ2-2
clone_size: -
v_call: TRBV7-2
d_call: TRBD2
cdr3_nt: TGTGCCAGCAGCCCCCGCGGTCTGGCGGGGGGGCTGGCCGGGGAGCTGTTTTTT
cdr3_aa: CASSPRGLAGGLAGELFF

j_call: TRBJ2-3
clone_size: -
v_call: TRBV3-1/TRBV3-2
d_call: TRBD2
cdr3_nt: TGTGCCAGCAGCCAAGCCCTGACAGGGCCCTTAGCGGGGGGCACAGATACGCAGTATTTT
cdr3_aa: CASSQALTGPLAGGTDTQYF

j_call: TRBJ1-5
clone_size: -
v_call: TRBV5-1
d_call: -
cdr3_nt: TGCGCCAGCAGCTTGGGGGGGGGCAATCAGCCCCAGCATTTT
cdr3_aa: CASSLGGGNQPQHF

j_call: TRBJ2-5
clone_size: -
v_call: TRBV18
d_call: -
cdr3_nt: TGTGCCAGCTCACCCACAGGCCCCCAAGAGACCCAGTACTTC
cdr3_aa: CASSPTGPQETQYF

j_call: TRBJ1-3
clone_size: -
v_call: TRBV27
d_call: -
cdr3_nt: TGTGCCAGCAGTTTTTCGGGGATCGGAAACACCATATATTTT
cdr3_aa: CASSFSGIGNTIYF

j_call: TRBJ1-5
clone_size: -
v_call: TRBV28
d_call: -
cdr3_nt: TGTGCCAGCAGGGGGGGTGCCCAGCCCCAGCATTTT
cdr3_aa: CASRGGAQPQHF

j_call: TRBJ2-2
clone_size: few
v_call: TRBV18
d_call: -
cdr3_nt: TGTGCCAGCTCACCACGTATGGGGGCGGACACCGGGGAGCTGTTTTTT
cdr3_aa: CASSPRMGADTGELFF

j_call: TRBJ1-1
clone_size: -
v_call: TRBV6-2/TRBV6-3
d_call: TRBD1
cdr3_nt: TGTGCCAGCAGCCCACAGGGGGCGCGGACTGAAGCTTTCTTT
cdr3_aa: CASSPQGARTEAFF

j_call: TRBJ2-7
clone_size: few
v_call: TRBV19
d_call: TRBD1
cdr3_nt: TGTGCCAGTACCGCGACAGGGGGCTTCTACGAGCAGTACTTC
cdr3_aa: CASTATGGFYEQYF